Listed here are 21 T cell receptor beta chains from one sample, sequenced in a study of T-cell memory formation after mild COVID-19 (dated by TCRdb to about 2021). Library preparation employed 5' RACE. Sequenced using an Illumina NovaSeq 6000. TCRdb cleaned the public reads at Q25 with fastp, built clones with MiXCR and kept in-frame beta chains. Each CDR3 protein appears once, grouped with its most common genes and DNA. The sample records 250,000 to 300,000 distinct CDR3 sequences, around 15% of which are singletons. Of the sample, approximately 23% is held by the ten largest clones. The sequencing input was PBMCs or a T cell subset sorted from them (not recorded which). Receptors were obtained from a man aged 18 to 29 who had mild COVID-19 (a few samples of this study predate the infection). The sample titles of this study are shuffled in the database, so cell type and time point are left out; the donor was told from shared clones.

This clonotype was seen at least ten times. This sequence joins TRBV5-1 and TRBJ2-1, with 9 positions matching TRBD1. The CDR3 contains 15 residues. Trimming cost V 3 bases and J 7 bases; bases outside gene matches: 8. Germline V gives CDR1 SGHRS, CDR2 YFSETQ. CDR3 sequence: CASSSLGTGYNEQFF. DNA of the CDR3: TGCGCCAGCAGCTCACTCGGGACAGGGTATAATGAGCAGTTCTTC.

The chain recombines TRBV7-2 with TRBJ2-5, with 7 positions matching TRBD2. The CDR3 sequence is 15 residues long. V shed 7 bases, J shed 1 base, and the junction held 9 bases outside the gene matches. Germline CDR1 SGHTA, CDR2 FQGNSA. For the CDR3, the DNA is TGTGCCAGCACGGGAGCGGGGACCCTCCAAGAGACCCAGTACTTC. The encoded protein is CASTGAGTLQETQYF.

The gene calls are TRBV29-1 and TRBJ1-3; D uncertain. The germline V gene has CDR1 SQVTM and CDR2 ANQGSEA. V dropped 6 bases and J dropped 0 bases, with 15 bases sitting between them. The CDR3 runs 15 residues. CDR3 amino acids: CSVSVRYYSGNTIYF. As DNA, the CDR3 is TGCAGCGTCTCTGTCCGATACTACTCTGGAAACACCATATATTTT. The full variable domain, rest sourced from reference TRBV29-1 and TRBJ1-3, is SAVISQKPSRDICQRGTSLTIQCQVDSQVTMMFWYRQQPGQSLTLIATANQGSEATYESGFVIDKFPISRPNLTFSTLTVSNMSPEDSSIYLCSVSVRYYSGNTIYFGEGSWLTVV.

Many counts were recorded for this clonotype. The gene calls are TRBV20-1 and TRBJ2-5; D not resolved. Germline V gives CDR1 DFQATT, CDR2 SNEGSKA (reference sequence). The V end was cut by 5 bases, the J end by 5 bases, with 12 bases between. The CDR3 is 12 amino acids. This CDR3 is CSAPRYEETQYF. The CDR3 coding sequence is TGCAGTGCTCCCCGGTATGAGGAGACCCAGTACTTC.

This clonotype was seen only a few times. CDR3 residues: CASSLNFGVLGETQYF. The CDR3 coding sequence is TGTGCCAGCAGCTTAAATTTTGGCGTTCTGGGGGAGACCCAGTACTTC. The chain couples TRBV7-2 to TRBJ2-5; no firm D call. CDR3 length: 16 residues. Trimming shortened V by 2 bases and J by 5 bases, and 18 bases separated the two germline ends. Germline assignment: CDR1 SGHTA and CDR2 FQGNSA.

The chain has TRBV7-2 and TRBJ1-5; D is undetermined. The germline V gene has CDR1 SGHTA and CDR2 FQGNSA. The ends were cut back, 5 bases at V and 3 bases at J, with 11 bases in the middle. The CDR3 spans 14 residues. CDR3 protein: CASSPLVINQPQHF. In DNA, the CDR3 is TGTGCCAGCAGCCCCCTAGTGATCAATCAGCCCCAGCATTTT.

The chain links TRBV19 to TRBJ2-1; TRBD2 matches 12 bases. This CDR3 comprises 16 residues. The V gene end was trimmed by 2 bases and the J gene end by 10 bases; junction bases not matched to a gene: 9. Germline CDR1 is LNHDA and CDR2 is SQIVND (reference sequence). CDR3 protein: CASSITVTSGGREQFF. DNA of the CDR3: TGTGCCAGTAGTATAACCGTGACTAGCGGGGGAAGGGAGCAGTTCTTC.

The chain is built from TRBV2 and TRBJ2-7, with 10 nucleotides matching TRBD2. With 6 bases clipped from V and 12 bases from J, the junction kept 8 bases outside the gene matches. Germline V CDR1 and CDR2: SNHLY, FYNNEI. The CDR3 consists of 12 residues. CDR3 sequence (DNA): TGTGCCAGCAGGGCTAGCGGGGGCGAGGGGTACTTC. Amino acids: CASRASGGEGYF. Full variable domain (outside the CDR3, taken from reference TRBV2 and TRBJ2-7): EPEVTQTPSHQVTQMGQEVILRCVPISNHLYFYWYRQILGQKVEFLVSFYNNEISEKSEIFDDQFSVERPDGSNFTLKIRSTKLEDSAMYFCASRASGGEGYFGPGTRLTVT.

This clonotype has only a few counts. This chain uses TRBV9 with TRBJ2-1; 8 bases match TRBD2. Trimming cost V 0 bases and J 9 bases; bases outside gene matches: 11. There are 16 residues in the CDR3. Germline CDR1 and CDR2: SGDLS and YYNGEE. This CDR3 is CASSVAARGAGAEQFF. The CDR3 region has the DNA TGTGCCAGCAGCGTAGCTGCGCGGGGGGCCGGGGCTGAGCAGTTCTTC.

This clonotype appeared a few times. J is TRBJ2-5 and V is TRBV7-9; D is possibly TRBD1 (5 bases). The V gene's germline CDR1 is SEHNR and CDR2 FQNEAQ (reference sequence). The CDR3 is 13 amino acids. V lost 6 bases, J lost 0 bases, and 8 bases lay in between. DNA for the CDR3: TGTGCCAGCAGAGGGGTTTACCAAGAGACCCAGTACTTC. Protein product: CASRGVYQETQYF.

The chain has TRBV12-3 or TRBV12-4 and TRBJ2-6; no firm D call. The CDR3 is 16 residues long. The V end was cut by 6 bases, the J end by 2 bases, with 14 bases between. The CDR3, as DNA: TGTGCCAGCAGCCGGACCCCCCCGACTGGGGCCAACGTCCTGACTTTC. As protein: CASSRTPPTGANVLTF.

The table lists this clonotype with a few counts. The chain joins TRBV6-5 to TRBJ2-3; 10 bases are shared with TRBD1. Germline CDR1 MNHEY, CDR2 SVGAGI. The CDR3 loop spans 14 amino acids. Trimming removed 4 bases from V and 5 bases from J; junction bases left unmatched: 3. The CDR3 reads CASSWDRGGDTQYF. The CDR3 nucleotides are TGTGCCAGCAGTTGGGACAGGGGTGGAGATACGCAGTATTTT.

This clonotype was seen more than once but under ten times. The chain has TRBV7-2 and TRBJ2-4; 9 positions match TRBD1. With 5 bases clipped from V and 14 bases from J, the junction kept 7 bases outside the gene matches. The CDR3 sequence is 12 residues long. Germline loops: CDR1 SGHTA, CDR2 FQGNSA. For the CDR3, the DNA is TGTGCCAGCAGCGCATACAGGGGGCCCAAGTACTTC. Its protein product is CASSAYRGPKYF.

The J gene is TRBJ2-3, the V gene TRBV30; either TRBD1 or TRBD2 may fit D (6 bases each). Germline V gives CDR1 GTSNPN, CDR2 SVGIG (reference sequence). V lost 5 bases to trimming and J lost 4 bases, with 10 bases between them. The CDR3 consists of 12 residues. In DNA, the CDR3 is TGTGCCTGGGAGGGGGGCTCAGATACGCAGTATTTT. Translation: CAWEGGSDTQYF.

This chain uses TRBV28 with TRBJ2-1, with a tentative D call TRBD1 (6 bases). CDR3 length equals 16 residues. The V end lost 2 bases, the J end lost 6 bases, and 17 bases lay between the germline ends. Germline V gives CDR1 MDHEN, CDR2 SYDVKM. CDR3 nucleotide sequence: TGTGCCAGCAGTTTAATTCGACTATCACAGGGCAATGAGCAGTTCTTC. Residues: CASSLIRLSQGNEQFF.

This clonotype was seen only once. The chain links TRBV20-1 to TRBJ2-3, with 7 positions matching TRBD2. Germline CDR1 DFQATT, CDR2 SNEGSKA (reference sequence). The CDR3 spans 16 residues. V gave up 5 bases and J gave up 6 bases; unmatched junction bases: 17. The CDR3 reads CSARSIAGAPTDTQYF. CDR3 coding DNA: TGCAGTGCTCGATCGATAGCGGGCGCGCCCACGGATACGCAGTATTTT.

This clonotype was observed a few times. The rearrangement links TRBV6-2 or TRBV6-3 to TRBJ2-7, with D hard to call. The germline V and J ends were trimmed by 2 bases and 3 bases, with 14 bases remaining between them. This CDR3 has 15 amino acids. Germline lookup yields CDR1 MNHEY and CDR2 SVGEGT. In nucleotides, the CDR3 is TGTGCCAGCAGTTACGGTTCTCGACTGGGCTACGAGCAGTACGTC. Translation: CASSYGSRLGYEQYV.

This clonotype occurred a few times. V gene TRBV27 combines with J gene TRBJ1-6; D unclear. The CDR3 consists of 15 residues. Germline CDR1 MNHEY, CDR2 SMNVEV (reference sequence). Between the trimmed V and J ends, which lost 10 bases and 6 bases, there was a span of 19 bases. DNA for the CDR3: TGTGCCACCGGCAGATTCACCGCCCTTAATTCACCCCTCCACTTT. This sequence encodes CATGRFTALNSPLHF.

The chain recombines TRBV12-3 or TRBV12-4 with TRBJ1-5; no reliable D call. The CDR3 runs 15 residues. Trimming stripped 2 bases from V and 4 bases from J, with 12 bases between. CDR3 bases: TGTGCCAGCAGTTTATTAAATACGCGGAATCAGCCCCAGCATTTT. Amino acids: CASSLLNTRNQPQHF.

The chain uses TRBV7-3 and TRBJ2-2; TRBD2 might be the D (7 bases). V lost 8 bases and J lost 3, with 13 bases in between. The germline V gene has CDR1 SGHTA and CDR2 FQGTGA. The CDR3 loop spans 14 amino acids. CDR3 amino acids: CASRGGGDTGELFF. CDR3 bases: TGTGCCAGCCGCGGGGGCGGGGACACCGGGGAGCTGTTTTTT. Using reference TRBV7-3 and TRBJ2-2 for the parts outside the CDR3, the full variable domain is GAGVSQTPSNKVTEKGKYVELRCDPISGHTALYWYRQSLGQGPEFLIYFQGTGAADDSGLPNDRFFAVRPEGSVSTLKIQRTERGDSAVYLCASRGGGDTGELFFGEGSRLTVL.

The CDR3 DNA reads as TGCAGCGTTGAGGGGAGGGGGGGCGGCTACACCTTC. Encoded protein: CSVEGRGGGYTF. The chain combines TRBV29-1 with TRBJ1-2; a possible D gene is TRBD1 (6 bases). Germline CDR1 and CDR2: SQVTM and ANQGSEA. V was shortened by 3 bases and J by 8 bases, with 13 bases between the two germline ends. The CDR3 has 12 amino acids. The full variable domain, rest sourced from reference TRBV29-1 and TRBJ1-2, is SAVISQKPSRDICQRGTSLTIQCQVDSQVTMMFWYRQQPGQSLTLIATANQGSEATYESGFVIDKFPISRPNLTFSTLTVSNMSPEDSSIYLCSVEGRGGGYTFGSGTRLTVV.